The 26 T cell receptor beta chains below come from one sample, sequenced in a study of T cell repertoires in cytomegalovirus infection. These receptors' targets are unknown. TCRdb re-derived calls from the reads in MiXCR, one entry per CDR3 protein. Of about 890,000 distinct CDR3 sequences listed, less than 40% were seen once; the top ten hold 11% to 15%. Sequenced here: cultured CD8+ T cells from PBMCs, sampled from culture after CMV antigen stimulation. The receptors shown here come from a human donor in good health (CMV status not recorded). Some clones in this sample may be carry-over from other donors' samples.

The CDR3: CASRPPSSYEQYF. CDR3 nucleotides: TGTGCCAGCCGACCACCGAGCTCCTACGAGCAGTACTTC. The gene calls are TRBV18 and TRBJ2-7; D is undetermined. The CDR3 sequence is 13 residues long. Looked up from germline, CDR1 is KGHSH and CDR2 is LQKENI. Trimming took off 8 bases at V and 0 bases at J, with 11 bases between the two ends.

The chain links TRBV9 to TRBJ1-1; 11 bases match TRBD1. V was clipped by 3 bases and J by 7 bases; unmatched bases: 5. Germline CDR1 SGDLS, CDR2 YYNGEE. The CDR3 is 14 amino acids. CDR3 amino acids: CASSAGQGVSEAFF. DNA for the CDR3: TGTGCCAGCAGCGCGGGACAGGGGGTGAGTGAAGCTTTCTTT.

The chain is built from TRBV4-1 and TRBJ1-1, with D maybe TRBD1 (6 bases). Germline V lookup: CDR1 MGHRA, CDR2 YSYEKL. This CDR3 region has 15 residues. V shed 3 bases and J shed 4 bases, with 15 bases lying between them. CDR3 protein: CASSHELGGGTEAFF. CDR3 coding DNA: TGCGCCAGCAGCCACGAACTAGGGGGTGGCACTGAAGCTTTCTTT.

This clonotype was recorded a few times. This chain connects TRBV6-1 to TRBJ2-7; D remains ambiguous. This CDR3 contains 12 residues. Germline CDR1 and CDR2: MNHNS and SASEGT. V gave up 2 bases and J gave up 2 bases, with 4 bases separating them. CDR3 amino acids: CASSETAYEQYF. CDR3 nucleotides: TGTGCCAGCAGTGAAACGGCCTACGAGCAGTACTTC.

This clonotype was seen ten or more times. The CDR3 DNA sequence: TGTGCCAGCAGTGGGGTAGCGGGGGCAGGTGAGCAGTACTTC. As protein: CASSGVAGAGEQYF. V gene TRBV7-2 combines with J gene TRBJ2-7; 9 positions agree with TRBD2. V was clipped by 6 bases and J by 7 bases; unmatched bases: 10. The CDR3 extends over 14 amino acids. Germline values: CDR1 SGHTA, CDR2 FQGNSA.

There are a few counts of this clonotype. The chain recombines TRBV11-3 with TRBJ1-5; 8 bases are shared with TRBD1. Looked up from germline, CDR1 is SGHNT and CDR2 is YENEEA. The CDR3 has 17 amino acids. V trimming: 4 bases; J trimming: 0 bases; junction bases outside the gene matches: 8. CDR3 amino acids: CASSSDDRGYSNQPQHF. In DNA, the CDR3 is TGTGCCAGCAGCTCAGACGACAGGGGATATAGCAATCAGCCCCAGCATTTT.

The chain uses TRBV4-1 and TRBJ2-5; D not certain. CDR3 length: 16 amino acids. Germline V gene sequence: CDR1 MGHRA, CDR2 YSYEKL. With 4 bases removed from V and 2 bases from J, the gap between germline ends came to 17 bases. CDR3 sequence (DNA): TGCGCCAGCAGCCCCCCGTTAGACACTCAGCAAGAGACCCAGTACTTC. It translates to CASSPPLDTQQETQYF.

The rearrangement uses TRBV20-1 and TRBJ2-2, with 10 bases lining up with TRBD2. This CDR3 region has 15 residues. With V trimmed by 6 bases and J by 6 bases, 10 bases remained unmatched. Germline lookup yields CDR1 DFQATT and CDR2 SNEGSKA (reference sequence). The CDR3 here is CSADPGTSAAGELFF. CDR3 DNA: TGCAGTGCGGATCCCGGGACTAGCGCAGCCGGGGAGCTGTTTTTT.

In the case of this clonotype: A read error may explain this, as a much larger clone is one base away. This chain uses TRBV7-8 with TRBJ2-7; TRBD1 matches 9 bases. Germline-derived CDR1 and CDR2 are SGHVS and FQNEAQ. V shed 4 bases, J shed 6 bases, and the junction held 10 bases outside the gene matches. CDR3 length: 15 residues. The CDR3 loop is CASSSTRTGVLEQYV. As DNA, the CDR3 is TGTGCCAGCAGCTCGACCAGGACAGGGGTCCTCGAGCAGTACGTC.

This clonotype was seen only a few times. The CDR3 is CASSVVGLKNTEAFF. CDR3 bases: TGTGCCAGCAGCGTAGTGGGACTGAAGAACACTGAAGCTTTCTTT. The rearrangement joins TRBV9 to TRBJ1-1, with D perhaps TRBD1 (5 bases). Germline CDR1 reads SGDLS; CDR2 reads YYNGEE. The CDR3 spans 15 residues. Between the trimmed V and J ends, which lost 0 bases and 1 base, there was a span of 10 bases.

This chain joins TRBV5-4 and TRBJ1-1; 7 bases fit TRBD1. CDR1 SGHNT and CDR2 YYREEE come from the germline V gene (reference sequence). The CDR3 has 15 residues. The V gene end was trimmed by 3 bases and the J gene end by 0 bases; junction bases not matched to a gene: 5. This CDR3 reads CASSYGTAMNTEAFF. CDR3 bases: TGTGCCAGCAGCTACGGGACAGCAATGAACACTGAAGCTTTCTTT. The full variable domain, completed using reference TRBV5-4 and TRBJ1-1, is ETGVTQSPTHLIKTRGQQVTLRCSSQSGHNTVSWYQQALGQGPQFIFQYYREEENGRGNFPPRFSGLQFPNYSSELNVNALELDDSALYLCASSYGTAMNTEAFFGQGTRLTVV.

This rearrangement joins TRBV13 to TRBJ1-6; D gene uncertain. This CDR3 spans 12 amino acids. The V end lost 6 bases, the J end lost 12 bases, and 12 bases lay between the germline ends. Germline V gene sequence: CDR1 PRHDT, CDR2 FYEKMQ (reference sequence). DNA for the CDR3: TGTGCCAGCAGTCGTAAGGGAAAACCCCTCCACTTT. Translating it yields CASSRKGKPLHF.

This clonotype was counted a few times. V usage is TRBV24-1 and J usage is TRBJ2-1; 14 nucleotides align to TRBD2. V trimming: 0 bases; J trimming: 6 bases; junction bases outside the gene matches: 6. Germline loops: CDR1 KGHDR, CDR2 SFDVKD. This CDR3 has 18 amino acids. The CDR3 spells CATSDLPTSGGVGNEQFF. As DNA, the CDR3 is TGTGCCACCAGTGATTTGCCGACTAGCGGGGGGGTTGGCAATGAGCAGTTCTTC.

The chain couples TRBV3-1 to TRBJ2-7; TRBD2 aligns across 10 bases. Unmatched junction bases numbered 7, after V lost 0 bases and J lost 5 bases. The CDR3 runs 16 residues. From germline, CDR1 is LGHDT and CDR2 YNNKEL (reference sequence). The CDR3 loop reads CASSQDGLAGVHEQYF. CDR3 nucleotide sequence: TGTGCCAGCAGCCAAGATGGTCTAGCGGGGGTACACGAGCAGTACTTC.

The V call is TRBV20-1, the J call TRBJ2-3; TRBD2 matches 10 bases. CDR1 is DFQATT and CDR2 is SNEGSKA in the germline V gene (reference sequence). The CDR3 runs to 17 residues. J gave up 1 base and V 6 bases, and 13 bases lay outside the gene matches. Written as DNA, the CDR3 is TGCAGTGCACGGAGCCTAGCGGGGGACCTTGGCACAGATACGCAGTATTTT. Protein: CSARSLAGDLGTDTQYF.

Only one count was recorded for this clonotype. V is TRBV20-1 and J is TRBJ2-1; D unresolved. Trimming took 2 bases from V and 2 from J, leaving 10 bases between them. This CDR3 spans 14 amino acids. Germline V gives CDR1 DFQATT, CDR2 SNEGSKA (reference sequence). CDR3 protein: CSARSLGTYNEQFF. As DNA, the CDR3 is TGCAGTGCTAGAAGTCTGGGCACCTACAATGAGCAGTTCTTC.

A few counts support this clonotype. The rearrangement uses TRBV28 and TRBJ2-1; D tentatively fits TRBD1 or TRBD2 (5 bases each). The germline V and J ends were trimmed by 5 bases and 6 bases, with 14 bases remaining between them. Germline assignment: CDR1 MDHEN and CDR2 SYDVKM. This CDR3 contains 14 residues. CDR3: CASSATGTLNEQFF. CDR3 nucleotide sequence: TGTGCCAGCAGTGCTACCGGGACGCTCAATGAGCAGTTCTTC. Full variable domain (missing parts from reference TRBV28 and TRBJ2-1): DVKVTQSSRYLVKRTGEKVFLECVQDMDHENMFWYRQDPGLGLRLIYFSYDVKMKEKGDIPEGYSVSREKKERFSLILESASTNQTSMYLCASSATGTLNEQFFGPGTRLTVL.

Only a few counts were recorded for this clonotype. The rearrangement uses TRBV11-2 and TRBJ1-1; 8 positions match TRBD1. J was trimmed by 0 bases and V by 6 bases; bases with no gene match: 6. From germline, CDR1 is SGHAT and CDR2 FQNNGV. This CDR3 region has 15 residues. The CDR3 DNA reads TGTGCCAGCAGGCCTTGGACAGGGATGAACACTGAAGCTTTCTTT. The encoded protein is CASRPWTGMNTEAFF.

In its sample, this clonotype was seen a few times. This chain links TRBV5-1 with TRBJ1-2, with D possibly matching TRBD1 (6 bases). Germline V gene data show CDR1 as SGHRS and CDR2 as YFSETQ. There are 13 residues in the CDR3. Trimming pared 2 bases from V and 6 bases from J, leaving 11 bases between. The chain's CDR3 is CASSLPDSHGYTF. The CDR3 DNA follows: TGCGCCAGCAGCTTACCGGACAGTCATGGCTACACCTTC. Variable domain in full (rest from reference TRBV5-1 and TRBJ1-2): KAGVTQTPRYLIKTRGQQVTLSCSPISGHRSVSWYQQTPGQGLQFLFEYFSETQRNKGNFPGRFSGRQFSNSRSEMNVSTLELGDSALYLCASSLPDSHGYTFGSGTRLTVV.

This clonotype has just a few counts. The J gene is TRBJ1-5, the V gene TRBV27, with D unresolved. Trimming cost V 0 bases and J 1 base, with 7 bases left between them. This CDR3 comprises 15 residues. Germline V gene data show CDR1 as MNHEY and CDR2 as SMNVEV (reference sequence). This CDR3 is CASSLSTGSNQPQHF. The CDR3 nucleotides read TGTGCCAGCAGTTTATCTACGGGGAGCAATCAGCCCCAGCATTTT.

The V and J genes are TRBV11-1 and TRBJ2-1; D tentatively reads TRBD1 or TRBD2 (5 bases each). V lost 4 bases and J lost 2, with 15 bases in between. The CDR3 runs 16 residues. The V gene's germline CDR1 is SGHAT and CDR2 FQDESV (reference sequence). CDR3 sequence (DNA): TGTGCCAGCAGCTCTCCTGGGGACGGGCCCTACAATGAGCAGTTCTTC. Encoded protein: CASSSPGDGPYNEQFF.

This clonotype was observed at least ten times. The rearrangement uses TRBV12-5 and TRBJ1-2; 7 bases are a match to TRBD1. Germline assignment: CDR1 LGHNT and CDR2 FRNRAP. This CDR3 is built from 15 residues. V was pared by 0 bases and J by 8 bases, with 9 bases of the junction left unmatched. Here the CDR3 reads CASGLVRGDSQGYTF. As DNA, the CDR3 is TGTGCTAGTGGTTTGGTAAGGGGGGACAGCCAAGGCTACACCTTC.

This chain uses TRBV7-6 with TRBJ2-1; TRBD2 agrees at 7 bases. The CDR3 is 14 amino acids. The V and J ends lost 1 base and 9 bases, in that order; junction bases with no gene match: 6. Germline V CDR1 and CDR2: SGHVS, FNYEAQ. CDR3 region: CASSLGTGGAEQFF. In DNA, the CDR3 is TGTGCCAGCAGCTTAGGTACGGGGGGAGCTGAGCAGTTCTTC.

The CDR3 sequence is CATSDLQGRTNEKLFF. The CDR3 DNA is TGTGCCACCAGTGATTTGCAGGGAAGAACTAATGAAAAACTGTTTTTT. This rearrangement joins TRBV24-1 to TRBJ1-4; the D gene is possibly TRBD1 (5 bases). CDR3 size: 16 residues. Trimming stripped 0 bases from V and 1 base from J, with 8 bases between. CDR1 is KGHDR, CDR2 SFDVKD, per germline.

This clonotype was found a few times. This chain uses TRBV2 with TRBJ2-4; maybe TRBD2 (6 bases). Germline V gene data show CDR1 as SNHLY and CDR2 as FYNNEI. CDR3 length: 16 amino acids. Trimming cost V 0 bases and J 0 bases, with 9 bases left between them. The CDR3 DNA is TGTGCCAGCAGTGAAGCGCGGGACCTAGCCAAAAACATTCAGTACTTC. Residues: CASSEARDLAKNIQYF.

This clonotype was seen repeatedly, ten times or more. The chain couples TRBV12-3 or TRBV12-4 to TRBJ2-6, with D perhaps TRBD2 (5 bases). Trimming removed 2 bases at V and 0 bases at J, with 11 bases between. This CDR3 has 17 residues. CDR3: CASSLWPGNSGANVLTF. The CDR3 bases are TGTGCCAGCAGTTTATGGCCGGGAAACTCTGGGGCCAACGTCCTGACTTTC.